This is a list of T cell receptor beta chains from one sample in a study of blood T cell repertoires in COVID-19. Assay used: immunoSEQ multiplex PCR; TCRdb lists only in-frame clones, some missing. The sample holds 120,000 to 150,000 clones; around 89% are singletons and the top ten take 11%. The sequenced material came from peripheral blood. The receptors were sampled from a woman of 80 years or more with acute or convalescent COVID-19. CDR3s include the opening cysteine and the closing phenylalanine or tryptophan. The order of the fields is CDR3 protein, CDR3 DNA, clone size, V gene, D gene, J gene. A D gene is named only where the DNA matches it firmly. Clone size appears in some rows only: once, few, many, or a class for an expanded clone.

CASRHTRGSYGYTF	TGTGCCAGCAGGCACACCAGGGGCAGCTATGGCTACACCTTC	NA	TRBV28	NA	TRBJ1-2
CASSYRVGYGYTF	TGTGCCAGTTCCTACAGGGTGGGCTATGGCTACACCTTC	NA	TRBV19	NA	TRBJ1-2
CASSEGLATDTQYF	TGTGCCAGCAGTGAAGGACTAGCCACAGATACGCAGTATTTT	NA	TRBV2	TRBD2	TRBJ2-3
CASSPERGSHEQYF	TGTGCCAGCTCACCAGAAAGGGGATCCCACGAGCAGTACTTC	NA	TRBV18	NA	TRBJ2-7
CASSSSRDTEQYF	TGTGCCAGCAGCTCGTCCCGGGACACGGAGCAGTACTTC	NA	TRBV7-3	NA	TRBJ2-7
CASSLMTDQPQHF	TGCGCCAGCAGCCTCATGACAGATCAGCCCCAGCATTTT	once	TRBV5-1	NA	TRBJ1-5
CASSQGRDRTTYGYTF	TGTGCCAGCAGCCAAGGGCGGGACAGGACTACCTATGGCTACACCTTC	NA	TRBV4-2	TRBD1	TRBJ1-2
CASSRPGGFEQYF	TGTGCCAGCAGTCGGCCAGGGGGCTTCGAGCAGTACTTC	few	TRBV6-5	TRBD1	TRBJ2-7
CASSEPGGYEKLFF	TGTGCCAGCAGTGAACCAGGGGGCTATGAAAAACTGTTTTTT	NA	TRBV2	TRBD1	TRBJ1-4
CASSQFYATNEKLFF	TGCGCCAGCAGTCAGTTTTATGCAACTAATGAAAAACTGTTTTTT	NA	TRBV23-1	NA	TRBJ1-4
CATSFGRLKNTEAFF	TGTGCCACCAGCTTCGGCAGACTTAAGAACACTGAAGCTTTCTTT	NA	TRBV15	NA	TRBJ1-1
CASSAGQGAKLFF	TGTGCCAGCAGCGCAGGACAGGGGGCAAAACTGTTTTTT	NA	TRBV5-4	TRBD1	TRBJ1-4
CAISSQGTGRVYGYTF	TGTGCCATCAGTTCCCAGGGGACAGGGCGGGTCTATGGCTACACCTTC	NA	TRBV10-3	TRBD1	TRBJ1-2
CASSLSGGHSYEQYF	TGTGCCAGCAGTCTAAGCGGGGGTCACTCCTACGAGCAGTACTTC	NA	TRBV6-2/TRBV6-3	TRBD2	TRBJ2-7
CASSPGTSGGAVSYEQYF	TGCGCCAGCAGCCCCGGGACTAGCGGGGGGGCCGTCTCCTACGAGCAGTACTTC	NA	TRBV5-1	TRBD2	TRBJ2-7
CASSRQGAGAYGYTF	TGTGCCAGCAGCCGACAGGGGGCTGGCGCTTATGGCTACACCTTC	NA	TRBV3-1/TRBV3-2	TRBD1	TRBJ1-2
CASSLRMGGTEAFF	TGTGCCAGTAGTCTACGGATGGGGGGAACTGAAGCTTTCTTT	NA	TRBV19	NA	TRBJ1-1
CASSQGNRRSNQPQHF	TGTGCCAGCAGCCAAGGGAACAGAAGGAGCAATCAGCCCCAGCATTTT	NA	TRBV3-1/TRBV3-2	NA	TRBJ1-5
CARSLGTINEKLFF	TGTGCCAGAAGCTTGGGGACTATTAATGAAAAACTGTTTTTT	NA	TRBV5-3	NA	TRBJ1-4
CASSLAGEQFF	TGCGCCAGCAGCTTAGCGGGTGAGCAGTTCTTC	few	TRBV5-1	NA	TRBJ2-1
CASNEGGSSGYTF	TGTGCCAGCAATGAAGGAGGGAGCTCAGGCTACACCTTC	NA	TRBV6-4	NA	TRBJ1-2
CAWSVSGGARGYTF	TGTGCCTGGAGTGTGTCAGGGGGCGCGAGGGGCTACACCTTC	NA	TRBV30	TRBD1	TRBJ1-2
CASSQDEGATNYGYTF	TGCGCCAGCAGCCAAGATGAGGGGGCCACTAACTATGGCTACACCTTC	once	TRBV4-1	TRBD1	TRBJ1-2
CASSLDRAGYGYTF	TGTGCCAGCAGCCTGGACAGGGCCGGCTATGGCTACACCTTC	NA	TRBV3-1/TRBV3-2	TRBD1	TRBJ1-2
CASTPTATYEQYF	TGTGCCAGCACTCCGACAGCAACCTACGAGCAGTACTTC	NA	TRBV25-1	NA	TRBJ2-7
CASSGGDSTDTQYF	TGCGCCAGCAGCGGGGGCGACAGCACAGATACGCAGTATTTT	NA	TRBV5-1	NA	TRBJ2-3
CASRERDRQNTEAFF	TGTGCCTCACGGGAACGGGACAGGCAAAACACTGAAGCTTTCTTT	once	TRBV6-5	TRBD1	TRBJ1-1